These 6 T cell receptor beta chains originate from one sample sequenced in a study of blood T cell repertoires in COVID-19. Only in-frame clones appear in the TCRdb table, and some are missing; sequencing was by immunoSEQ multiplex PCR. Of roughly 310,000 clones in the sample, around 91% were seen once. The specimen was PBMCs or T cells enriched from blood (not recorded which). The receptor source for this set is a middle-aged woman who had recovered from COVID-19.

The V and J genes are TRBV6-6 and TRBJ1-3; D is unresolved. Trimming left V 6 bases short and J 0 bases short, with 15 bases between. This CDR3 is built from 16 residues. Germline CDR1 is MNHNY and CDR2 is SVGAGI (reference sequence). CDR3 DNA: TGTGCCAGCAGAAGAGAGGGTCCTAACTCTGGAAACACCATATATTTT. Amino acids: CASRREGPNSGNTIYF.

The chain links TRBV4-1 to TRBJ1-5; possible D gene TRBD1, 5 bases. V lost 1 base and J lost 8, with 18 bases in between. This CDR3 has 16 residues. Germline assignment: CDR1 MGHRA and CDR2 YSYEKL. The CDR3 region is CASSQVLGRSREPQHF. For the CDR3, the DNA is TGCGCCAGCAGCCAAGTACTGGGCCGGAGCAGGGAGCCCCAGCATTTT.

About this clone itself: The sample carries other DNA sequences with the same CDR3. This rearrangement joins TRBV5-4 to TRBJ2-7, with 7 bases matching TRBD1. The junction had 5 bases not matched to a gene; V was cut back by 5 bases and J by 3 bases. The CDR3 runs to 13 residues. Germline V lookup: CDR1 SGHNT, CDR2 YYREEE (reference sequence). The CDR3 nucleotides read TGTGCCAGCAGTTTCCGGGACAGCTACGAGCAGTACTTC. This translates into CASSFRDSYEQYF.

V usage is TRBV20-1 and J usage is TRBJ2-7, with D hard to call. The germline V gene encodes CDR1 DFQATT and CDR2 SNEGSKA (reference sequence). The CDR3 totals 12 residues. The V end lost 8 bases, the J end lost 2 bases, and 13 bases lay between the germline ends. Here the CDR3 reads CSSSGQAYEQYF. The CDR3 DNA is TGCAGTTCAAGTGGCCAGGCCTACGAGCAGTACTTC.

V usage is TRBV7-9 and J usage is TRBJ1-4; D remains ambiguous. Trimming removed 5 bases at V and 4 bases at J, with 17 bases between. The CDR3 runs 16 residues. Germline lookup yields CDR1 SEHNR and CDR2 FQNEAQ (reference sequence). CDR3 region: CASSLPGGGSNEKLFF. DNA of the CDR3: TGTGCCAGCAGCCTACCTGGAGGCGGTAGTAATGAAAAACTGTTTTTT.

V is TRBV7-3 and J is TRBJ1-1, with TRBD1 matching over 7 bases. CDR1 is SGHTA, CDR2 FQGTGA, per germline. The CDR3 length is 16 residues. V trimming: 5 bases; J trimming: 6 bases; junction bases outside the gene matches: 15. For the CDR3, the DNA is TGTGCCAGCAGCCCCACGACAGGGCAGTTGGGGGCTGAAGCTTTCTTT. Protein sequence: CASSPTTGQLGAEAFF.